This entry lists 15 T cell receptor beta chains sequenced from one sample in a study of cytomegalovirus exposure and HLA in healthy donors. PCR primers comprised 60 Vbeta and 13 Jbeta primers. Using immunoSEQ multiplex PCR, the repertoire was profiled, and TCRdb retains in-frame clones only, with some absent. The sample records 100,000 to 150,000 clones, just under 80% being singletons. Sequencing was carried out using PBMCs. Source of these receptors: a woman between 40 and 50 years old in good health and CMV-seronegative.

The chain employs TRBV5-1 and TRBJ2-1; 7 bases align to TRBD1. Germline CDR1 and CDR2: SGHRS and YFSETQ. With 3 bases clipped from V and 5 bases from J, the junction kept 17 bases outside the gene matches. This CDR3 is built from 18 residues. CDR3 in amino acids: CASSSPGRGKASDNEQFF. DNA for the CDR3: TGCGCCAGCAGCTCCCCGGGCAGGGGGAAGGCTTCGGACAATGAGCAGTTCTTC. The full variable domain, its missing parts supplied by reference TRBV5-1 and TRBJ2-1, is KAGVTQTPRYLIKTRGQQVTLSCSPISGHRSVSWYQQTPGQGLQFLFEYFSETQRNKGNFPGRFSGRQFSNSRSEMNVSTLELGDSALYLCASSSPGRGKASDNEQFFGPGTRLTVL.

This clone has more than one count but fewer than ten. This chain links TRBV6-6 with TRBJ1-5; TRBD1 agrees at 10 bases. The CDR3 covers 13 residues. Trimming took 7 bases from V and 5 from J; bases not matched to a gene: 2. Germline V gene sequence: CDR1 MNHNY, CDR2 SVGAGI (reference sequence). This CDR3 reads CASTGQGDQPQHF. The CDR3 DNA is TGTGCCAGCACCGGACAGGGGGATCAGCCCCAGCATTTT.

This clone was detected only a few times. The sample carries other DNA sequences with the same CDR3. This chain joins TRBV7-9 and TRBJ1-2, with 9 positions matching TRBD1. V shed 5 bases, J shed 7 bases, and the junction held 2 bases outside the gene matches. Per the germline V gene, CDR1 is SEHNR and CDR2 is FQNEAQ (reference sequence). CDR3 size: 12 residues. Here the CDR3 reads CASSPGQGGYTF. The CDR3 nucleotides are TGTGCCAGCAGCCCGGGACAGGGTGGCTACACCTTC.

This clone was found a few times. The chain uses TRBV28 and TRBJ2-6; 11 nucleotides match TRBD2. Trimming at V came to 2 bases and at J to 0 bases, leaving 0 bases not matched to a gene. This CDR3 is built from 17 residues. Germline CDR1 reads MDHEN; CDR2 reads SYDVKM. The CDR3 loop reads CASSLGTSGSGANVLTF. In DNA, the CDR3 is TGTGCCAGCAGTTTAGGGACTAGCGGCTCTGGGGCCAACGTCCTGACTTTC.

The chain employs TRBV18 and TRBJ1-2, with D possibly being TRBD1 (5 bases). Germline-derived CDR1 and CDR2 are KGHSH and LQKENI. The CDR3 is made up of 14 amino acids. The germline V and J ends were trimmed by 3 bases and 1 base, with 9 bases remaining between them. The CDR3 coding sequence is TGTGCCAGCTCACCCAAGACAGATAACTATGGCTACACCTTC. Translating it yields CASSPKTDNYGYTF.

This clone came up a few times. The chain carries TRBV29-1 and TRBJ1-4, with D unclear. The CDR3 length is 14 residues. The germline V and J ends were trimmed by 0 bases and 9 bases, with 14 bases remaining between them. The germline gives CDR1 SQVTM, CDR2 ANQGSEA. CDR3 coding DNA: TGCAGCGTTGAAGAGTACGGGTCGAGGAAAAAACTGTTTTTT. Its translation: CSVEEYGSRKKLFF.

The J gene is TRBJ2-3, the V gene TRBV10-3; 9 nucleotides align to TRBD2. V shed 3 bases, J shed 4 bases, and the junction held 5 bases outside the gene matches. This CDR3 comprises 15 residues. Germline CDR1 reads ENHRY; CDR2 reads SYGVKD. CDR3 loop: CAISDASGVSDTQYF. In nucleotides, the CDR3 is TGTGCCATCAGTGATGCTAGCGGGGTCTCAGATACGCAGTATTTT.

The chain employs TRBV9 and TRBJ2-2, with D perhaps TRBD2 (6 bases). Germline values: CDR1 SGDLS, CDR2 YYNGEE. V was pared by 0 bases and J by 0 bases, with 9 bases between. CDR3 size: 16 residues. The CDR3 DNA follows: TGTGCCAGCAGCGTAGGCACGGGAGCGAACACCGGGGAGCTGTTTTTT. Encoded protein: CASSVGTGANTGELFF.

The chain uses TRBV7-2 and TRBJ1-2, with D maybe TRBD1 (6 bases). Germline lookup yields CDR1 SGHTA and CDR2 FQGNSA. This CDR3 contains 15 residues. The V gene lost 1 base and the J gene lost 4 bases, with 13 bases spanning the gap. The CDR3 reads CASSLVAGDSYGYTF. CDR3 nucleotides: TGTGCCAGCAGCTTAGTGGCAGGGGATAGCTATGGCTACACCTTC.

This clone was counted only a few times. The genes are TRBV25-1 and TRBJ2-3, with D perhaps matching TRBD2 (6 bases). Trimming shortened V by 4 bases and J by 2 bases, and 13 bases separated the two germline ends. This CDR3 comprises 15 residues. The V gene's germline CDR1 is MGHDK and CDR2 SYGVNS. The CDR3, as DNA: TGTGCCAGCAGTGGCCTCGGAGGGTCCACAGATACGCAGTATTTT. Its protein is CASSGLGGSTDTQYF. The complete variable domain, with remaining parts taken from reference TRBV25-1 and TRBJ2-3, reads EADIYQTPRYLVIGTGKKITLECSQTMGHDKMYWYQQDPGMELHLIHYSYGVNSTEKGDLSSESTVSRIRTEHFPLTLESARPSHTSQYLCASSGLGGSTDTQYFGPGTRLTVL.

The V and J genes are TRBV10-3 and TRBJ1-1, with D unclear. Germline loops: CDR1 ENHRY, CDR2 SYGVKD. The CDR3 sequence is 14 residues long. Trimming pared 2 bases from V and 1 base from J, leaving 8 bases between. CDR3 in amino acids: CAISEISSNTEAFF. CDR3 DNA: TGTGCCATCAGTGAGATCAGTTCGAACACTGAAGCTTTCTTT.

This chain joins TRBV18 and TRBJ1-1; D ambiguous. V lost 2 bases to trimming and J lost 4 bases, with 14 bases between them. This CDR3 region has 15 residues. The germline V gene has CDR1 KGHSH and CDR2 LQKENI. In DNA form, the CDR3 reads TGTGCCAGCTCACCAACGATCCAGACTATCACTGAAGCTTTCTTT. Encoded protein: CASSPTIQTITEAFF.

The count of this clone is one. CDR3 residues: CASSFWRQTAHTEAFF. Written as DNA, the CDR3 is TGTGCCAGCAGTTTTTGGCGACAGACAGCACACACTGAAGCTTTCTTT. The chain has TRBV28 and TRBJ1-1, with a possible D match to TRBD1 (5 bases). This CDR3 is built from 16 residues. Trimming removed 3 bases from V and 3 bases from J, with 17 bases in between. Per the germline V gene, CDR1 is MDHEN and CDR2 is SYDVKM.

This clone has more than one count but fewer than ten. The chain carries TRBV6-1 and TRBJ1-1, with a possible D match to TRBD1 (5 bases). V lost 5 bases and J lost 0, with 10 bases in between. Per germline, CDR1 MNHNS and CDR2 SASEGT. This CDR3 contains 14 residues. Written as DNA, the CDR3 is TGTGCCAGCAGTCTCCGACAGTTGAACACTGAAGCTTTCTTT. Translated: CASSLRQLNTEAFF.

The CDR3 DNA is TGTGCCAGCAGCCTACTAGCGGGGGGATCAGATACGCAGTATTTT. This sequence encodes CASSLLAGGSDTQYF. The rearrangement links TRBV9 to TRBJ2-3; the match to TRBD2 covers 12 bases. With 4 bases clipped from V and 4 bases from J, the junction kept 4 bases outside the gene matches. The germline CDR1 and CDR2 sequences are SGDLS and YYNGEE. This CDR3 contains 15 residues.